The clone carrying this T cell receptor beta chain has a handful of counts. What it recognizes is unknown. V was trimmed by 4 bases and J by 6 bases, leaving 10 bases between them. CDR3 size: 12 residues. Germline V gene data show CDR1 as MGHDK and CDR2 as SYGVNS. The record originates from a study of cytomegalovirus exposure and HLA in healthy donors. Study conclusions and caveats: Earlier results showed most TCR beta V segments being productive about 87% or about 30% of the time. In the analysis, some V segments, TRBV6-2 and TRBV6-3 included, were excluded as indistinguishable. Another analysis was done later, and it associated over 15,000 TCR beta sequences with HLA alleles at 0.05 false discovery rate.

The PCR employed 60 Vbeta primers together with 13 Jbeta primers. Assay: immunoSEQ multiplex PCR; the TCRdb copy retains only in-frame clones and omits some. The data hold nearly 95,000 clones, with approximately 63% observed a single time. Material: PBMCs. This sequence was found in a young woman in good health and CMV-seronegative. The J gene is TRBJ2-7, the V gene TRBV25-1, with D perhaps matching TRBD1 (6 bases). CDR3 sequence: CASSAYRVEQYF. CDR3 nucleotide sequence: TGTGCCAGCAGTGCCTACAGGGTCGAGCAGTACTTC.